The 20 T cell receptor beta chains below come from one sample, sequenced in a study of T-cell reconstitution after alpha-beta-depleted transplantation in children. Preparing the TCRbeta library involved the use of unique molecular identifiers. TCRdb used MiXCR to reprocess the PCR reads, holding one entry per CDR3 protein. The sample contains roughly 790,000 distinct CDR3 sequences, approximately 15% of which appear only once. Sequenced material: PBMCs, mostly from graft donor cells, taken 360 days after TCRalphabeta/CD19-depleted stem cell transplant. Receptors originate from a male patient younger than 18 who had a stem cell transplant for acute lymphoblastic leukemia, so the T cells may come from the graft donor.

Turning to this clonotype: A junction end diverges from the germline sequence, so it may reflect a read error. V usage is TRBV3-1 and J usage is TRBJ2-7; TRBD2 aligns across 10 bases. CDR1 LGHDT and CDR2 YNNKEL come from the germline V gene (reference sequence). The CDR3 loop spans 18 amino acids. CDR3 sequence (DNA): TGTGCCAGCAGCCCCCTATCGCGTAGCGGGAGGTCCTCCTGCGAGCAGTACTTC. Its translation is CASSPLSRSGRSSCEQYF.

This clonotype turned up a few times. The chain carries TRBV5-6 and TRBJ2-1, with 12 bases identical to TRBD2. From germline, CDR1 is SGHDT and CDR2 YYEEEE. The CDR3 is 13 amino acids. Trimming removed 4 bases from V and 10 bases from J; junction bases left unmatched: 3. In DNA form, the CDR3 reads TGTGCCAGCAGCAACGGACTAGCGGGAGAGCAGTTCTTC. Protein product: CASSNGLAGEQFF.

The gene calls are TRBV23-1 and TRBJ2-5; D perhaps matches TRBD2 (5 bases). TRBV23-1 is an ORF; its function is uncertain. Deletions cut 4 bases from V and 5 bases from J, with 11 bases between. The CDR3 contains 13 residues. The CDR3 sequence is CASSPEGRETQYF. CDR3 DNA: TGCGCCAGCAGTCCAGAGGGTCGTGAGACCCAGTACTTC.

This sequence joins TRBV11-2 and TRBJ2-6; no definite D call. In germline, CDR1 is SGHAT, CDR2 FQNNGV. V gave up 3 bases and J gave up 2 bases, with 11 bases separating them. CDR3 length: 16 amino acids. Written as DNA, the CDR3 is TGTGCCAGCAGCTTCTATCGGGCGCCTGGGGCCAACGTCCTGACTTTC. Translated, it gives CASSFYRAPGANVLTF.

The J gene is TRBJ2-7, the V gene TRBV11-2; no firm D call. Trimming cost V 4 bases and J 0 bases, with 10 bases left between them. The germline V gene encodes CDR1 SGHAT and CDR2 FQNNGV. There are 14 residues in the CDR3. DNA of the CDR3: TGTGCCAGCAGCTCTTTACAAAGCTCCTACGAGCAGTACTTC. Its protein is CASSSLQSSYEQYF. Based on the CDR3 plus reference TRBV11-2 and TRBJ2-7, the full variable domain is EAGVAQSPRYKIIEKRQSVAFWCNPISGHATLYWYQQILGQGPKLLIQFQNNGVVDDSQLPKDRFSAERLKGVDSTLKIQPAKLEDSAVYLCASSSLQSSYEQYFGPGTRLTVT.

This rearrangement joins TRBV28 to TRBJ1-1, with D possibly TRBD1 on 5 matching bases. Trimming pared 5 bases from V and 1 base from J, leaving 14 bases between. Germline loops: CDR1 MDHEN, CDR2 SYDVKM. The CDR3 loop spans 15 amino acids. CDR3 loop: CASSPRQIPNTEAFF. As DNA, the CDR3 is TGTGCCAGCAGTCCCCGACAGATCCCGAACACTGAAGCTTTCTTT.

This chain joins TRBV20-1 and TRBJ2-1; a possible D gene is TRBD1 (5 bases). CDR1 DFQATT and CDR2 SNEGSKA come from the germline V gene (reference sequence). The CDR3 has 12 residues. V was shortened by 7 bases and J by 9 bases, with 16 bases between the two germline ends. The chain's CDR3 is CSGGRPSSEQFF. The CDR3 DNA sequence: TGCAGTGGGGGCCGACCTTCAAGTGAGCAGTTCTTC.

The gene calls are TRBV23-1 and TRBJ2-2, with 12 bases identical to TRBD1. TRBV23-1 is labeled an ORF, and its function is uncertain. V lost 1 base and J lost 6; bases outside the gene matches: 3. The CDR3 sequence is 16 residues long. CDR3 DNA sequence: TGCGCCAGCAGTCAATGGGACAGGGGGCGTTCCGGGGAGCTGTTTTTT. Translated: CASSQWDRGRSGELFF.

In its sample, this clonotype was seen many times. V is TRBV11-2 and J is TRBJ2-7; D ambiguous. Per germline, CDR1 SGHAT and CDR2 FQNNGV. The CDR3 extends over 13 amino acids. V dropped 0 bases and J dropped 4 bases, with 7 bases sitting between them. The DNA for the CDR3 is TGTGCCAGCAGCTTAGATCTGGCTTACGAGCAGTACTTC. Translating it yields CASSLDLAYEQYF.

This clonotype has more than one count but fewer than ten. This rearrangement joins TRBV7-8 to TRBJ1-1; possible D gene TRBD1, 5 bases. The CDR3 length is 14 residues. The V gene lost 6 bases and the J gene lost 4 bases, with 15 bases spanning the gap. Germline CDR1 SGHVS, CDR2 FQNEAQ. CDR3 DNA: TGTGCCAGCAGGTCCCGGGGGAGAGGCACTGAAGCTTTCTTT. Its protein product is CASRSRGRGTEAFF.

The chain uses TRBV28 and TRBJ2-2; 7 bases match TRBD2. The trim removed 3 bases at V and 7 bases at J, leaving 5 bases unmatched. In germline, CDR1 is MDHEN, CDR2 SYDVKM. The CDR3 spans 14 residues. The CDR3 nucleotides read TGTGCCAGCAGTTTTGGGAGGGGCCACGGGGAGCTGTTTTTT. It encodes CASSFGRGHGELFF. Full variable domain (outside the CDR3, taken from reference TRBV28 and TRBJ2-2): DVKVTQSSRYLVKRTGEKVFLECVQDMDHENMFWYRQDPGLGLRLIYFSYDVKMKEKGDIPEGYSVSREKKERFSLILESASTNQTSMYLCASSFGRGHGELFFGEGSRLTVL.

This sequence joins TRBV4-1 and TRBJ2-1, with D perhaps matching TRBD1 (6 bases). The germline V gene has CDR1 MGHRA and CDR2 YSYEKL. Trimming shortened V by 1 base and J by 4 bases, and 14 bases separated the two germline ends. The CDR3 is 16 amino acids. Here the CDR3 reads CASSQVGGKRYNEQFF. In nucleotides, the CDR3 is TGCGCCAGCAGCCAAGTAGGGGGTAAGCGTTACAATGAGCAGTTCTTC.

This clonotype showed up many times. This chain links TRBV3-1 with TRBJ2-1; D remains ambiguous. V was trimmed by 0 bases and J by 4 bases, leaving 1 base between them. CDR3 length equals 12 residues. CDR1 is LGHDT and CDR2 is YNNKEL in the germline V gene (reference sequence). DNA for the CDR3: TGTGCCAGCAGCCAAGAGTACAATGAGCAGTTCTTC. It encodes CASSQEYNEQFF.

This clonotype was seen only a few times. The CDR3 is CASRASASTDTQYF. In DNA, the CDR3 is TGTGCCAGCAGGGCTAGCGCTAGCACAGATACGCAGTATTTT. The chain uses TRBV12-3 or TRBV12-4 and TRBJ2-3; TRBD2 might be the D (6 bases). V was clipped by 6 bases and J by 0 bases, with 10 bases between them. This CDR3 region has 14 residues.

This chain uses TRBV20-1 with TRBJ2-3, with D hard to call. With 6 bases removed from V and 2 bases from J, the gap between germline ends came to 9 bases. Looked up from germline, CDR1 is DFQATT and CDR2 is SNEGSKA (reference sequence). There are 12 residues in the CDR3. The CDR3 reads CSAPGNTDTQYF. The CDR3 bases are TGCAGTGCCCCTGGTAACACAGATACGCAGTATTTT.

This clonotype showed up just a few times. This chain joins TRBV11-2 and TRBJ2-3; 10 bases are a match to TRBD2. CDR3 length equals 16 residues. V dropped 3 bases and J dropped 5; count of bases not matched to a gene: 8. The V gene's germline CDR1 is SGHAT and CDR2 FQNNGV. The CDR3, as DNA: TGTGCCAGCAGCTTCGGAGCGGGAGGGCCGGGAGATACGCAGTATTTT. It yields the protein CASSFGAGGPGDTQYF.

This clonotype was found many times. This chain's CDR3 is CSAPRLFDEQFF. The DNA for the CDR3 is TGCAGTGCCCCTAGGTTATTTGATGAGCAGTTCTTC. The rearrangement joins TRBV20-1 to TRBJ2-1; no definite D call. There are 12 residues in the CDR3. With 6 bases removed from V and 8 bases from J, the gap between germline ends came to 14 bases. The germline gives CDR1 DFQATT, CDR2 SNEGSKA (reference sequence).

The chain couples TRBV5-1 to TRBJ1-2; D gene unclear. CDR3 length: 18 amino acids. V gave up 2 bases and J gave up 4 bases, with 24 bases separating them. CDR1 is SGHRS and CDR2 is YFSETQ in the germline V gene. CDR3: CASSFTIFISDGSYGYTF. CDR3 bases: TGCGCCAGCAGCTTTACCATTTTTATCAGCGACGGTAGCTATGGCTACACCTTC.

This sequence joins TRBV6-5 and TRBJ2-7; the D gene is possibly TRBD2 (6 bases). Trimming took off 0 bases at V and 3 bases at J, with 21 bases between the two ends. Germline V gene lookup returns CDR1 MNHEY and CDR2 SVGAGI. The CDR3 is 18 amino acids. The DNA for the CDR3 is TGTGCCAGCAGTTACTCTCCCCAGGGCGGGGAGTTCTACTACGAGCAGTACTTC. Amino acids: CASSYSPQGGEFYYEQYF.

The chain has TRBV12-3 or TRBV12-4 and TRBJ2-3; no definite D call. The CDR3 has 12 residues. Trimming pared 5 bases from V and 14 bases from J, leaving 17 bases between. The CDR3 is CASSPDPIRGYF. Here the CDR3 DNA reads TGTGCCAGCAGTCCAGACCCAATTCGAGGGTATTTT.